A selection of T cell receptor beta chains follows, all from one sample in a study of monozygotic twins with inflammatory bowel disease. TCRdb reprocessed the 5' RACE reads and stores each CDR3 protein as one record, lacking DNA. Across 150,000 or so distinct CDR3 sequences, the top ten clones capture 1% to 1.5% of the sample. The specimen was blood. Receptor source: a human donor with ulcerative colitis or Crohn's disease, or a healthy co-twin of an affected twin (not recorded which). The CDR3 runs from the conserved cysteine through the conserved F or W.

CASSIGTRGTDTQYF | TRBJ2-3 | TRBV6-1
CASSWAGSNQPQHF | TRBJ1-5 | TRBV12-3/TRBV12-4
CASSLRVGEQFF | TRBJ2-1 | TRBV19
CASSQERDDSYEQYF | TRBJ2-7 | TRBV4-2
CASSLGTGGDTEAFF | TRBJ1-1 | TRBV7-6
CSARDVSSYEQYF | TRBJ2-7 | TRBV20-1
CASSIPPGTRVPYEQYF | TRBJ2-7 | TRBV7-2
CASSPLRGRRHEQYF | TRBJ2-7 | TRBV7-8
CSAMEGRATDTQYF | TRBJ2-3 | TRBV20-1
CASSPQPEIYGYTF | TRBJ1-2 | TRBV27
CASRAYWPYEQYF | TRBJ2-7 | TRBV2
CASSTLASSSGANVLTF | TRBJ2-6 | TRBV5-1
CASSFSQGVDEKLFF | TRBJ1-4 | TRBV12-3/TRBV12-4
CATSSVMGQLTDTQYF | TRBJ2-3 | TRBV15
CASSTTSGRVSGAYNEQFF | TRBJ2-1 | TRBV28
CASSRLRPPDYNEQFF | TRBJ2-1 | TRBV19
CASRRTSGTGELFF | TRBJ2-2 | TRBV4-3
CASRQTGVYNKQFF | TRBJ2-1 | TRBV25-1
CASRPRTGNSYNEQFF | TRBJ2-1 | TRBV7-2
CASSLYPGDGDTQYF | TRBJ2-3 | TRBV27
CASSPGVVSIGAEAFF | TRBJ1-1 | TRBV11-2
CASSEPGTIMNTEAFF | TRBJ1-1 | TRBV28
CASSKRIVGGDTQYF | TRBJ2-3 | TRBV19
CASSLQPSGANVLTF | TRBJ2-6 | TRBV6-1
CASSTDYHEQYF | TRBJ2-7 | TRBV7-2
CATSRETSNEQFF | TRBJ2-1 | TRBV15
CSARESGRLYEQYF | TRBJ2-7 | TRBV20-1
CASSRDRLNTEAFF | TRBJ1-1 | TRBV6-5
CASIDRGIPTDTQYF | TRBJ2-3 | TRBV5-4
CASSLSGTEVSPLHF | TRBJ1-6 | TRBV28
CASRQNLPAFQDGNTIYF | TRBJ1-3 | TRBV6-2/TRBV6-3
CASCETRIPNYGYTF | TRBJ1-2 | TRBV6-1
CASGLATAGQPQHF | TRBJ1-5 | TRBV7-2
CAISALAGEWEQYF | TRBJ2-7 | TRBV10-3
CATTEQGQDYEQYF | TRBJ2-7 | TRBV24-1
CASIEGWAGAEETQYF | TRBJ2-5 | TRBV6-2/TRBV6-3
CASSYSGRRAYEQYF | TRBJ2-7 | TRBV6-2/TRBV6-3
CASSQDQAEFYEQYF | TRBJ2-7 | TRBV4-2
CASTGGENQETQYF | TRBJ2-5 | TRBV5-4
CSAKGPEYQEAQYF | TRBJ2-5 | TRBV20-1
CASSPSSYNSPLHF | TRBJ1-6 | TRBV27
CASSVGMGAVYEQYF | TRBJ2-7 | TRBV9
CASSLVQGEFNEQFF | TRBJ2-1 | TRBV7-8
CATSVPGTGGWGTDTQYF | TRBJ2-3 | TRBV24-1
CASSSAQSDTQYF | TRBJ2-3 | TRBV5-1
CASSFTLNTEAFF | TRBJ1-1 | TRBV5-5
CASIVGGPHPLYEQYF | TRBJ2-7 | TRBV28
CASSSPSRENSPLHF | TRBJ1-6 | TRBV5-4
CSAFRDMNTEAFF | TRBJ1-1 | TRBV20-1
CASSRGADTDTQYF | TRBJ2-3 | TRBV5-1
CASSLEGPLRTYEQYF | TRBJ2-7 | TRBV7-2
CASSLGGILTGELFF | TRBJ2-2 | TRBV5-1
CASSHGGLAGLTDTQYF | TRBJ2-3 | TRBV5-4
CASSLTGGGEKLFF | TRBJ1-4 | TRBV28
CASSVERELYTQYF | TRBJ2-3 | TRBV9